This TCR beta chain was profiled in a study of blood T cell repertoires in COVID-19. The repertoire was sequenced with immunoSEQ multiplex PCR; TCRdb's copy has only in-frame clones and lacks some. The table shows around 250,000 clones, with over 80% occurring only once. The CDR3 covers 14 residues. V lost 2 bases, J lost 2 bases, and 1 base stayed unmatched. CDR1 is MNHEY, CDR2 SVGAGI, per germline. Sequencing input: peripheral blood. The gene calls are TRBV6-5 and TRBJ2-5; 8 bases are shared with TRBD1. This clonotype was sampled from a man aged 25-45 years who had recovered from COVID-19. The DNA for the CDR3 is TGTGCCAGCAGTTACGGGACAGGTCAAGAGACCCAGTACTTC. The encoded protein is CASSYGTGQETQYF.